The 21 T cell receptor beta chains below were found in one sample sequenced in a study of shared clonotypes between healthy human individuals. Cells designated naive CD8 were CD45RO-negative and were positively selected for CCR7, with terminally differentiated effector memory CD45RA+ cells excluded. The data were produced by immunoSEQ multiplex PCR, yet TCRdb's version contains in-frame clones alone and is incomplete. The sample lists 1.5 million to 2.5 million clones; about 95% were seen once. Specimen: naive CD8+ T cells sorted from blood. The receptors derive from a man younger than 35 in good health.

This chain links TRBV6-5 with TRBJ1-2; 7 bases fit TRBD1. The trim removed 2 bases at V and 4 bases at J, leaving 4 bases unmatched. The CDR3 has 14 amino acids. The germline gives CDR1 MNHEY, CDR2 SVGAGI. CDR3 loop: CASSYAEGAYGYTF. In DNA, the CDR3 is TGTGCCAGCAGTTACGCGGAGGGGGCCTATGGCTACACCTTC.

This clone was picked up one time. The chain is built from TRBV9 and TRBJ2-2, with D possibly TRBD1 on 5 matching bases. The germline CDR1 and CDR2 sequences are SGDLS and YYNGEE. V was clipped by 4 bases and J by 5 bases, with 12 bases between them. The length of the CDR3 is 14 residues. The CDR3 region is CASSIQGVTGELFF. As DNA, the CDR3 is TGTGCCAGCAGCATTCAAGGGGTTACCGGGGAGCTGTTTTTT.

The chain carries TRBV7-9 and TRBJ2-7; D may be TRBD1 (7 bases). The V and J ends lost 5 bases and 5 bases respectively, with 13 bases between them. The CDR3 covers 13 residues. CDR1 SEHNR and CDR2 FQNEAQ come from the germline V gene (reference sequence). In nucleotides, the CDR3 is TGTGCCAGCAGCCCAGGGGGGTACGACGAGCAGTACTTC. Translating gives CASSPGGYDEQYF.

The chain employs TRBV10-1 and TRBJ2-5; D not resolved. The CDR3 extends over 14 amino acids. V gave up 3 bases and J gave up 5 bases, with 13 bases separating them. Per germline, CDR1 WNHNN and CDR2 SYGVQD (reference sequence). CDR3 protein: CASSDEYPSETQYF. CDR3 coding DNA: TGCGCCAGCAGTGACGAGTATCCCTCGGAGACCCAGTACTTC.

The chain has TRBV7-6 and TRBJ2-1; perhaps TRBD1 as D (6 bases). CDR3 length: 16 amino acids. The germline V and J ends were trimmed by 2 bases and 1 base, with 12 bases remaining between them. Germline V CDR1 and CDR2: SGHVS, FNYEAQ. In DNA form, the CDR3 reads TGTGCCAGCAGCTTATATGGGGGCCCTTCCTACAATGAGCAGTTCTTC. It codes for CASSLYGGPSYNEQFF.

The rearrangement uses TRBV25-1 and TRBJ2-1; the D gene could be TRBD1 or TRBD2 (5 bases each). The V gene lost 3 bases and the J gene lost 6 bases, with 9 bases spanning the gap. CDR1 is MGHDK, CDR2 SYGVNS, per germline. This CDR3 comprises 13 residues. The CDR3 nucleotides are TGTGCCAGCAGTGACCCGGGACCCAATGAGCAGTTCTTC. This encodes CASSDPGPNEQFF.

This clone came up once. The chain is built from TRBV5-6 and TRBJ2-7; D tentatively fits TRBD1 or TRBD2 (5 bases each). In germline, CDR1 is SGHDT, CDR2 YYEEEE. V was pared by 4 bases and J by 4 bases, with 15 bases between. This CDR3 region has 14 residues. CDR3 bases: TGTGCCAGCAGCCAGGGACGGCACCCTTACGAGCAGTACTTC. It specifies CASSQGRHPYEQYF.

The chain employs TRBV4-1 and TRBJ1-1; possibly TRBD1 for D (5 bases). This CDR3 has 15 amino acids. Germline V gene data show CDR1 as MGHRA and CDR2 as YSYEKL. V lost 4 bases to trimming and J lost 4 bases, with 16 bases between them. The CDR3 coding sequence is TGCGCCAGCAGCCCCCCAGGGATAAGTAGCACTGAAGCTTTCTTT. Its protein is CASSPPGISSTEAFF.

The genes are TRBV19 and TRBJ2-7; no reliable D call. The CDR3 contains 15 residues. Germline-derived CDR1 and CDR2 are LNHDA and SQIVND (reference sequence). Deletions cut 7 bases from V and 3 bases from J, with 19 bases between. CDR3 in amino acids: CASMVVGPEIYEQYF. The CDR3 DNA reads TGTGCCAGTATGGTAGTTGGCCCCGAGATCTACGAGCAGTACTTC.

This chain uses TRBV27 with TRBJ2-3; D remains unclear. With 0 bases removed from V and 6 bases from J, the gap between germline ends came to 19 bases. The CDR3 is 17 residues long. Germline lookup yields CDR1 MNHEY and CDR2 SMNVEV (reference sequence). The CDR3 region has the DNA TGTGCCAGCAGTTTATCTAGCCCGCCGCCGTTCGGGGATACGCAGTATTTT. This sequence encodes CASSLSSPPPFGDTQYF.

This clone was observed a handful of times. The chain links TRBV10-3 to TRBJ1-5, with unresolved D. V lost 0 bases, J lost 9 bases, and 3 bases lay in between. From germline, CDR1 is ENHRY and CDR2 SYGVKD. The CDR3 loop spans 11 amino acids. The DNA of the CDR3 is TGTGCCATCAGTGAGTCAGGGCCCCAGCATTTT. Its protein product is CAISESGPQHF.

V usage is TRBV4-3 and J usage is TRBJ2-2, with D possibly matching TRBD2 (5 bases). The germline V and J ends were trimmed by 4 bases and 6 bases, with 9 bases remaining between them. Germline CDR1 reads LGHNA; CDR2 reads YSLEER. This CDR3 comprises 13 residues. This chain's CDR3 is CASSLQRSGELFF. The CDR3 DNA is TGCGCCAGCAGCCTACAGCGGTCCGGGGAGCTGTTTTTT.

CDR3 bases: TGTGCCAGCAGCTGGAGCTACCGAAACACCGGGGAGCTGTTTTTT. It encodes CASSWSYRNTGELFF. The chain recombines TRBV11-2 with TRBJ2-2; D unclear. This CDR3 spans 15 amino acids. The germline V gene encodes CDR1 SGHAT and CDR2 FQNNGV. Trimming removed 4 bases at V and 2 bases at J, with 11 bases between.

The chain uses TRBV4-3 and TRBJ1-2; TRBD1 aligns across 7 bases. The CDR3 consists of 16 residues. Germline V gives CDR1 LGHNA, CDR2 YSLEER. V dropped 3 bases and J dropped 3; count of bases not matched to a gene: 10. The CDR3 loop is CASSHHDRAVHYGYTF. The CDR3 region has the DNA TGCGCCAGCAGCCATCATGACAGGGCAGTACACTATGGCTACACCTTC.

This chain joins TRBV9 and TRBJ2-1; 9 bases align to TRBD2. Germline V CDR1 and CDR2: SGDLS, YYNGEE. This CDR3 is built from 19 residues. J gave up 4 bases and V 4 bases, and 18 bases lay outside the gene matches. The CDR3 nucleotides are TGTGCCAGCAGCAATACAGGGATCAATAGCGGGAGCCGTTACAATGAGCAGTTCTTC. Translating gives CASSNTGINSGSRYNEQFF.

V usage is TRBV19 and J usage is TRBJ2-7; 14 nucleotides line up with TRBD2. V gave up 5 bases and J gave up 4 bases; unmatched junction bases: 4. Germline V gene data show CDR1 as LNHDA and CDR2 as SQIVND (reference sequence). This CDR3 has 15 amino acids. As DNA, the CDR3 is TGTGCCAGTAGTTTCGGGACTAGCGGGAGTTACGAGCAGTACTTC. As protein: CASSFGTSGSYEQYF. Combining the CDR3 with reference TRBV19 and TRBJ2-7 gives the whole variable domain DGGITQSPKYLFRKEGQNVTLSCEQNLNHDAMYWYRQDPGQGLRLIYYSQIVNDFQKGDIAEGYSVSREKKESFPLTVTSAQKNPTAFYLCASSFGTSGSYEQYFGPGTRLTVT.

The chain combines TRBV11-1 with TRBJ2-1; D perhaps matches TRBD2 (5 bases). V was shortened by 5 bases and J by 4 bases, with 18 bases between the two germline ends. CDR3 length equals 16 residues. Germline V gene lookup returns CDR1 SGHAT and CDR2 FQDESV (reference sequence). The CDR3 loop is CASSPAYGSNYNEQFF. The CDR3 nucleotides are TGTGCCAGCAGCCCCGCCTATGGGAGCAATTACAATGAGCAGTTCTTC.

The chain is built from TRBV11-2 and TRBJ1-5; a possible D gene is TRBD1 (5 bases). Germline CDR1 reads SGHAT; CDR2 reads FQNNGV. The CDR3 is 15 amino acids. The V end lost 1 base, the J end lost 7 bases, and 14 bases lay between the germline ends. The CDR3 coding sequence is TGTGCCAGCAGCTTAGGGACGGGGGGGGTCCAGCCCCAGCATTTT. Translated: CASSLGTGGVQPQHF.

This clone has only a few counts. The rearrangement joins TRBV19 to TRBJ2-7; D unresolved. Germline CDR1 is LNHDA and CDR2 is SQIVND (reference sequence). The CDR3 runs 13 residues. Trimming removed 3 bases at V and 2 bases at J, with 8 bases between. CDR3 region: CASSMGIAYEQYF. The CDR3 bases are TGTGCCAGTAGTATGGGTATAGCCTACGAGCAGTACTTC. Together with reference TRBV19 and TRBJ2-7, the CDR3 gives the full variable domain: DGGITQSPKYLFRKEGQNVTLSCEQNLNHDAMYWYRQDPGQGLRLIYYSQIVNDFQKGDIAEGYSVSREKKESFPLTVTSAQKNPTAFYLCASSMGIAYEQYFGPGTRLTVT.

The V and J genes are TRBV11-2 and TRBJ2-3; 9 bases match TRBD2. After removal of 5 bases from V and 0 bases from J, the junction contained 15 bases not matched to a gene. The CDR3 sequence is 19 residues long. Per germline, CDR1 SGHAT and CDR2 FQNNGV. The CDR3: CASSRLAASGVSSTDTQYF. CDR3 DNA: TGTGCCAGCAGCCGACTCGCGGCTAGCGGGGTGTCTAGCACAGATACGCAGTATTTT.

Note on this clone: The same CDR3 arises from other DNA sequences in this sample as well. The gene calls are TRBV19 and TRBJ2-7; 11 positions match TRBD2. V trimming: 1 base; J trimming: 1 base; junction bases outside the gene matches: 0. The CDR3 spans 15 residues. Germline loops: CDR1 LNHDA, CDR2 SQIVND (reference sequence). The CDR3 loop reads CASSIGLAGSYEQYF. CDR3 in DNA: TGTGCCAGTAGTATAGGACTAGCGGGATCCTACGAGCAGTACTTC.